This TCR beta chain was sequenced in a study of blood T cell repertoires in COVID-19. As for the study in general: COVID-19 samples from acute and convalescent phases originated in the United States, Italy and Spain. T cells, B-cell-depleted T cells, or PBMCs provided the cDNA or gDNA that served as material.

Germline CDR1 reads SGHRS; CDR2 reads YFSETQ. The CDR3 runs to 15 residues. With 0 bases removed from V and 5 bases from J, the gap between germline ends came to 15 bases. Original data processing: Estimates of nucleated cell counts were drawn from the amplification of reference gene primers. TCRdb's copy holds only in-frame clones and misses some; the assay was immunoSEQ multiplex PCR. The DNA gave D and trimming, while V, J and clone size come from that table. The sample has some 50,000 clones, more than 75% seen once. The specimen sequenced was peripheral blood. The rearrangement links TRBV5-1 to TRBJ2-7, with D perhaps matching TRBD1 (6 bases). The TCR originated in an older woman with acute or convalescent COVID-19. Written as DNA, the CDR3 is TGCGCCAGCAGCTTGGCCGTGCAGGGGAAAAACGAGCAGTACTTC. This translates into CASSLAVQGKNEQYF.